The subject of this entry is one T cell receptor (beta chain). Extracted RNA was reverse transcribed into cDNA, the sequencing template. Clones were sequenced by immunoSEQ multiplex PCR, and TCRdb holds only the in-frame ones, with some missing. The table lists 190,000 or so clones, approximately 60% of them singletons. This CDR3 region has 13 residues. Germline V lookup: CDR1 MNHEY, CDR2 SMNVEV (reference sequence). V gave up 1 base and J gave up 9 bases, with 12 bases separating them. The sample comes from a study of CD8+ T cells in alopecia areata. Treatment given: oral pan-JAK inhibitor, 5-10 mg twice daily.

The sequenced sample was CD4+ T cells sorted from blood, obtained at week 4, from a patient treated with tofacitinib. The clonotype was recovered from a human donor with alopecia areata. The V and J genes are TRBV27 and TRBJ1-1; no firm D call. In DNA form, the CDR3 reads TGTGCCAGCAGTTTATTCCCCGAAGGGAAAGCTTTCTTT. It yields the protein CASSLFPEGKAFF.